Sequencing of this T cell receptor (beta chain) was carried out in a study of blood T cell repertoires in COVID-19. Libraries were prepared by immunoSEQ multiplex PCR; TCRdb keeps only in-frame clonotypes and omits some of them. The sample shows 360,000 or so clones, 75% to 90% of them seen only once. The material sequenced was PBMCs or T cells enriched from blood (not recorded which). The sequence came from a woman aged 45 to 65 who had recovered from COVID-19.

The CDR3 spells CASSLIGGGSRGYTF. The CDR3, as DNA: TGTGCCAGCAGCTTAATAGGCGGGGGCTCCCGGGGCTACACCTTC. The genes are TRBV7-3 and TRBJ1-2, with D possibly being TRBD1 (6 bases). This CDR3 comprises 15 residues. V was shortened by 1 base and J by 8 bases, with 17 bases between the two germline ends. Germline V CDR1 and CDR2: SGHTA, FQGTGA. Complete variable domain (other parts from reference TRBV7-3 and TRBJ1-2): GAGVSQTPSNKVTEKGKYVELRCDPISGHTALYWYRQSLGQGPEFLIYFQGTGAADDSGLPNDRFFAVRPEGSVSTLKIQRTERGDSAVYLCASSLIGGGSRGYTFGSGTRLTVV.